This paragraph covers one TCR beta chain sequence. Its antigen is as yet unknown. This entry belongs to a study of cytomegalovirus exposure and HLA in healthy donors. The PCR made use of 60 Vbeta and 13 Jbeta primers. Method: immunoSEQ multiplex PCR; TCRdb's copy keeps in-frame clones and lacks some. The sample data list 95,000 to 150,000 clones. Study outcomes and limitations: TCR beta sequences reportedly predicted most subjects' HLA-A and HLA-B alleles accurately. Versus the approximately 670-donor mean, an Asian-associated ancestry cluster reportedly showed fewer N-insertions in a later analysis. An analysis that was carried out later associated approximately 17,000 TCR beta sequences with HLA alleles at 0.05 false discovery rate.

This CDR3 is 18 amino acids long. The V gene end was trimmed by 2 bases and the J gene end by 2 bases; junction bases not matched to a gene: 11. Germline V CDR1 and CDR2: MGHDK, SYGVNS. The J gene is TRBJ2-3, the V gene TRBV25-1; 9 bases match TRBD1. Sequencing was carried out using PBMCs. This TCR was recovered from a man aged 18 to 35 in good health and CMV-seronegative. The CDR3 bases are TGTGCCAGCAGTGAAAACCGGGACAGGGTATGGTACACAGATACGCAGTATTTT. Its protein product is CASSENRDRVWYTDTQYF.